This T cell receptor (delta chain) is from a study of gamma-delta T cells after stem cell transplantation. TCRdb re-processed the RT-PCR reads using CATT. The sample shows about 2,800 delta-chain clones, 3.5% to 4.5% of them seen only once. This clone came up a few times. With only one base between it and a far larger clone, this is likely a read error. This specimen includes other DNA sequences encoding the same CDR3. Source material: gamma-delta T cells. This sequence originates from a human donor. It is not recorded whose cells these are; they may come from a transplant donor.

CDR3: CACDRVPTGGFDLDKLIF. The CDR3 nucleotides are TGTGCCTGTGACAGAGTCCCCACTGGGGGATTTGACTTGGATAAACTCATCTTT. This chain joins TRDV2 and TRDJ1; 10 bases agree with TRDD3. The CDR3 is made up of 18 amino acids. Germline assignment: CDR1 GEAIGNYY and CDR2 EKD. With 2 bases clipped from V and 5 bases from J, the junction kept 16 bases outside the gene matches.